This TCR beta chain stems from a study of blood T cell repertoires in COVID-19. Sequencing was performed with immunoSEQ multiplex PCR; in TCRdb, only in-frame clones are kept and a portion is missing. The data contain 100,000 to 120,000 clones, about four fifths of them singletons. V lost 5 bases, J lost 6 bases, and 5 bases stayed unmatched. There are 14 residues in the CDR3. Germline V lookup: CDR1 SEHNR, CDR2 FQNEAQ (reference sequence). This clone was found a few times. The clonotype was recovered from a woman in her 70s with acute or convalescent COVID-19. The material sequenced was peripheral blood. V is TRBV7-9 and J is TRBJ2-1; 9 positions match TRBD2. The CDR3 region has the DNA TGTGCCAGCAGCGACGGACTAGCGAGCAATGAGCAGTTCTTC. Translating it yields CASSDGLASNEQFF.